This T cell receptor (beta chain) came from a study of cytotoxic CD8 clonotypes in ibrutinib-treated CLL. Germline V gene lookup returns CDR1 MNHEY and CDR2 SMNVEV (reference sequence). The CDR3 is made up of 15 amino acids. V lost 3 bases and J 3 bases, leaving 12 bases between the germline ends. The data were produced by immunoSEQ multiplex PCR, yet TCRdb's version contains in-frame clones alone and is incomplete. The sample includes more than 200,000 clones, 65% to 80% of them seen just once. The TCR originated in a human donor with chronic lymphocytic leukemia. Source: PBMCs, taken after 12 months of ibrutinib treatment. The rearrangement joins TRBV27 to TRBJ1-5; D is possibly TRBD1 (5 bases). The CDR3 DNA follows: TGTGCCAGCAGTTTGGAGGGGTTCAACAATCAGCCCCAGCATTTT. Amino acid sequence: CASSLEGFNNQPQHF.